The 24 T cell receptor beta chains listed next were all sequenced from one sample in a study of identical twins. TCRdb re-analysed the 5' RACE reads in MiXCR, keeping a single row per CDR3 protein. This sample yields about 690,000 distinct CDR3 sequences, of which approximately 6% are seen a single time; roughly 1.6% belongs to the top ten. The sample taken for sequencing was naive T cells sorted from blood. These receptors were taken from a man younger than 35 in good health.

This clonotype was counted at least ten times. The chain uses TRBV5-1 and TRBJ2-2, with a tentative D call TRBD1 (5 bases). Germline CDR1 reads SGHRS; CDR2 reads YFSETQ. CDR3 length: 16 residues. Trimming took off 1 base at V and 0 bases at J, with 10 bases between the two ends. The CDR3 region is CASSLKVDTNTGELFF. CDR3 coding DNA: TGCGCCAGCAGCTTGAAGGTGGACACGAACACCGGGGAGCTGTTTTTT.

There are many counts of this clonotype. This chain links TRBV6-1 with TRBJ2-3; possible D gene TRBD2, 5 bases. Trimming stripped 6 bases from V and 2 bases from J, with 18 bases between. CDR3 length: 16 residues. Germline V lookup: CDR1 MNHNS, CDR2 SASEGT. CDR3 sequence (DNA): TGTGCCAGCAGAATCGGGGTAGTCCCCTACACAGATACGCAGTATTTT. Translating it yields CASRIGVVPYTDTQYF.

The table lists this clonotype with a few counts. The chain carries TRBV9 and TRBJ2-1; no reliable D call. Trimming left V 4 bases short and J 7 bases short, with 6 bases between. Germline CDR1 SGDLS, CDR2 YYNGEE. CDR3 length equals 11 residues. The CDR3 coding sequence is TGTGCCAGCAGCAATACGAATGAGCAGTTCTTC. As protein: CASSNTNEQFF.

The V gene is TRBV5-1, the J gene TRBJ2-5; no firm D call. This CDR3 has 14 residues. From germline, CDR1 is SGHRS and CDR2 YFSETQ. Trimming pared 4 bases from V and 1 base from J, leaving 11 bases between. CDR3 sequence: CASSPWTFQETQYF. As DNA, the CDR3 is TGCGCCAGCAGCCCTTGGACCTTCCAAGAGACCCAGTACTTC.

The J gene is TRBJ2-7, the V gene TRBV7-4, with 11 positions matching TRBD1. CDR3 length: 15 amino acids. Germline CDR1 is SGHVT and CDR2 is SQSDAQ. Unmatched junction bases numbered 9, after V lost 4 bases and J lost 7 bases. The CDR3 reads CASSYRDRGLSEQYV. CDR3 DNA sequence: TGTGCCAGCAGCTACCGGGACAGGGGGTTGAGTGAGCAGTACGTC.

This clonotype was counted between two and nine times. V and J are TRBV19 and TRBJ1-4; maybe TRBD1 (6 bases). The CDR3 spans 13 residues. Trimming took 6 bases from V and 8 from J, leaving 13 bases between them. Germline-derived CDR1 and CDR2 are LNHDA and SQIVND (reference sequence). The CDR3 loop is CASSNREGEKLFF. The CDR3 region has the DNA TGTGCCAGTAGCAACAGGGAAGGAGAAAAACTGTTTTTT.

This clonotype was observed at least ten times. The J gene is TRBJ1-1, the V gene TRBV28; no firm D call. This CDR3 has 13 residues. V lost 1 base and J lost 4, with 7 bases in between. Germline V lookup: CDR1 MDHEN, CDR2 SYDVKM. The CDR3 nucleotides read TGTGCCAGCAGTTTATACGGAGTCACTGAAGCTTTCTTT. Its translation is CASSLYGVTEAFF.

In its sample, this clonotype was seen many times. The CDR3 nucleotides are TGCGCCAGCAGCCGGCTAGCGGGAGTAGCCTACGAGCAGTACTTC. Protein product: CASSRLAGVAYEQYF. The chain employs TRBV5-1 and TRBJ2-7, with TRBD2 matching over 10 bases. V gave up 4 bases and J gave up 2 bases; unmatched junction bases: 6. Germline values: CDR1 SGHRS, CDR2 YFSETQ. The CDR3 has 15 amino acids.

The sample holds many counts of this clonotype. This sequence joins TRBV30 and TRBJ1-1; D gene unclear. CDR3 length: 12 amino acids. Between the trimmed V and J ends, which lost 2 bases and 5 bases, there was a span of 9 bases. Germline V gives CDR1 GTSNPN, CDR2 SVGIG (reference sequence). Here the CDR3 reads CAWSFRQTEAFF. DNA for the CDR3: TGTGCCTGGAGTTTTAGGCAAACTGAAGCTTTCTTT.

This clonotype was observed at least ten times. The chain links TRBV27 to TRBJ2-7, with 12 nucleotides matching TRBD2. The CDR3 has 15 residues. The J segment lost 4 bases and the V segment lost 3 bases, leaving 4 bases of the junction unmatched. Germline loops: CDR1 MNHEY, CDR2 SMNVEV (reference sequence). The CDR3 region has the DNA TGTGCCAGCAGTTTGCGACTAGCGGGAGCTTACGAGCAGTACGTC. Translated: CASSLRLAGAYEQYV.

In this sample, this clonotype turned up many times. The chain couples TRBV24-1 to TRBJ2-1; D not certain. The CDR3 consists of 15 residues. V lost 5 bases, J lost 0 bases, and 10 bases lay in between. Germline V lookup: CDR1 KGHDR, CDR2 SFDVKD. The CDR3 is CATSVSRRSYNEQFF. In DNA form, the CDR3 reads TGTGCCACCAGTGTGAGTAGACGCTCCTACAATGAGCAGTTCTTC.

This chain connects TRBV27 to TRBJ2-7; D is possibly TRBD2 (5 bases). Germline V gene lookup returns CDR1 MNHEY and CDR2 SMNVEV (reference sequence). The CDR3 totals 15 residues. V lost 4 bases and J 3 bases, leaving 16 bases between the germline ends. The CDR3 DNA follows: TGTGCCAGCAGTTCACTCGCGGGCATCTTCTACGAGCAGTACGTC. This codes for CASSSLAGIFYEQYV.

This clonotype was detected many times. The J gene is TRBJ1-5, the V gene TRBV7-8; 9 bases line up with TRBD1. V lost 5 bases and J lost 6; bases outside the gene matches: 11. Germline loops: CDR1 SGHVS, CDR2 FQNEAQ. This CDR3 contains 16 residues. CDR3 sequence (DNA): TGTGCCAGCAGCAAGGCACGGACAGGGGAGCGTCAGCCCCAGCATTTT. This gives the protein CASSKARTGERQPQHF.

This clonotype showed up many times. The chain combines TRBV15 with TRBJ1-2; TRBD1 agrees at 7 bases. V lost 9 bases and J lost 1; bases outside the gene matches: 5. The germline CDR1 and CDR2 sequences are LNHNV and YYDKDF (reference sequence). The CDR3 consists of 13 residues. CDR3: CATADRLNYGYTF. In DNA, the CDR3 is TGTGCCACGGCGGACAGGCTTAACTATGGCTACACCTTC.

Many counts were recorded for this clonotype. The V gene is TRBV10-3, the J gene TRBJ1-1; D unclear. Germline CDR1 ENHRY, CDR2 SYGVKD. This CDR3 is 14 amino acids long. The V end lost 2 bases, the J end lost 0 bases, and 7 bases lay between the germline ends. The CDR3 loop is CAISETLMNTEAFF. For the CDR3, the DNA is TGTGCCATCAGTGAGACACTCATGAACACTGAAGCTTTCTTT.

A remark on this clonotype: A single base separates this from a much larger clone, so it may be a read error. The V gene is TRBV24-1, the J gene TRBJ2-1; D unresolved. This CDR3 is built from 11 residues. Deletions cut 9 bases from V and 6 bases from J, with 8 bases between. Germline-derived CDR1 and CDR2 are KGHDR and SFDVKD. CDR3 DNA: TGTGCCACCTCCCTGACCAATGAGCAGTTCTTC. This sequence encodes CATSLTNEQFF.

This clonotype was counted only a few times. The chain employs TRBV7-8 and TRBJ2-5, with 8 bases fitting TRBD1. This CDR3 is built from 16 residues. With V trimmed by 1 base and J by 5 bases, 9 bases remained unmatched. Germline lookup yields CDR1 SGHVS and CDR2 FQNEAQ. This CDR3 is CASSLVPGGLGETQYF. CDR3 nucleotides: TGTGCCAGCAGCTTAGTACCAGGGGGCCTGGGGGAGACCCAGTACTTC.

This clonotype was seen a handful of times. The V and J genes are TRBV6-1 and TRBJ2-3, with TRBD1 matching over 7 bases. The CDR3 contains 14 residues. V trimming: 5 bases; J trimming: 5 bases; junction bases outside the gene matches: 7. The germline V gene encodes CDR1 MNHNS and CDR2 SASEGT. CDR3 sequence reads: CASSQGGRIDTQYF. Here the CDR3 DNA reads TGTGCCAGCAGTCAAGGGGGCAGGATAGATACGCAGTATTTT.

This clonotype came up a few times. The chain joins TRBV20-1 to TRBJ1-2; D is perhaps TRBD1 (5 bases). Germline loops: CDR1 DFQATT, CDR2 SNEGSKA (reference sequence). CDR3 length: 12 amino acids. With 5 bases removed from V and 6 bases from J, the gap between germline ends came to 13 bases. The CDR3 nucleotides are TGCAGTGCTTACAACCTGGGGCATGGCTACACCTTC. As protein: CSAYNLGHGYTF.

This rearrangement joins TRBV28 to TRBJ2-3; D is possibly TRBD2 (6 bases). The CDR3 totals 18 residues. Between the trimmed V and J ends, which lost 6 bases and 1 base, there was a span of 23 bases. The germline CDR1 and CDR2 sequences are MDHEN and SYDVKM. CDR3 nucleotides: TGTGCCAGCAGCCCCTTGCTGCGGGACTTCGGTGGCACAGATACGCAGTATTTT. Its translation is CASSPLLRDFGGTDTQYF.

This clonotype was seen at least ten times. This rearrangement joins TRBV12-5 to TRBJ2-1; D is unresolved. The CDR3 sequence is 13 residues long. Per the germline V gene, CDR1 is LGHNT and CDR2 is FRNRAP. V was clipped by 6 bases and J by 5 bases, with 11 bases between them. The CDR3 protein is CASGPYGNNEQFF. DNA for the CDR3: TGTGCTAGTGGCCCCTACGGTAACAATGAGCAGTTCTTC. The full variable domain, with the rest looked up from reference TRBV12-5 and TRBJ2-1, is DARVTQTPRHKVTEMGQEVTMRCQPILGHNTVFWYRQTMMQGLELLAYFRNRAPLDDSGMPKDRFSAEMPDATLATLKIQPSEPRDSAVYFCASGPYGNNEQFFGPGTRLTVL.

This clonotype was seen only a few times. This chain joins TRBV7-2 and TRBJ2-1; D is possibly TRBD2 (6 bases). V dropped 5 bases and J dropped 2 bases, with 10 bases sitting between them. The V gene's germline CDR1 is SGHTA and CDR2 FQGNSA. The CDR3 is 14 residues long. The CDR3 DNA reads as TGTGCCAGCAGCCCGAGACTAGCCTACAATGAGCAGTTCTTC. This translates into CASSPRLAYNEQFF.

The sample holds many counts of this clonotype. This sequence joins TRBV12-3 or TRBV12-4 and TRBJ2-1; a weak D match, TRBD2 (5 bases). V was trimmed by 5 bases and J by 4 bases, leaving 15 bases between them. This CDR3 has 15 residues. The CDR3 DNA follows: TGTGCCAGCAGTGCAACTAGGCCGGGGTACAATGAGCAGTTCTTC. It codes for CASSATRPGYNEQFF.

This clonotype was counted ten times or more. Mismatch with germline at one junction end may stem from a read error. The chain has TRBV5-1 and TRBJ2-1, with 12 nucleotides matching TRBD2. The CDR3 is 16 amino acids. Per germline, CDR1 SGHRS and CDR2 YFSETQ. Written as DNA, the CDR3 is TGTGCCAGCAGTCCCCTAGCGGGAGGGGGCTACAATGAGCAGTTCTTC. Its protein product is CASSPLAGGGYNEQFF.